A single sample gave rise to the 24 T cell receptor beta chains below, sequenced in a study of OX40 agonist ivuxolimab in advanced cancers. Clones were read by immunoSEQ multiplex PCR, and TCRdb kept only the in-frame ones, dropping some. The sample contains tens of thousands of clones, about nine tenths of which appear only once. Source: CD4+ or CD8+ T cells sorted from blood, taken in a trial of the OX40 agonist ivuxolimab. These receptors were obtained from an adult with an advanced solid tumor such as melanoma, head and neck, liver or kidney cancer.

The chain joins TRBV28 to TRBJ2-5; D is ambiguous. This CDR3 is 13 amino acids long. The germline V and J ends were trimmed by 2 bases and 5 bases, with 9 bases remaining between them. Germline CDR1 reads MDHEN; CDR2 reads SYDVKM. The CDR3 coding sequence is TGTGCCAGCAGTTTAAGGATGGGGGAGACCCAGTACTTC. Its translation: CASSLRMGETQYF.

Concerning this clone: A read error may account for a junction end that differs from germline. The chain combines TRBV2 with TRBJ2-5, with D unclear. The length of the CDR3 is 13 residues. Germline V gives CDR1 SNHLY, CDR2 FYNNEI. CDR3 loop: CTSSAGRQETQYF. CDR3 in DNA: TGTACCAGCAGTGCTGGCCGGCAAGAGACCCAGTACTTC.

Here the CDR3 reads CASSQGDRGVSTDTQYF. The CDR3 nucleotides are TGCGCCAGCAGCCAGGGAGACCGCGGGGTTAGCACAGATACGCAGTATTTT. This chain connects TRBV4-1 to TRBJ2-3; D is perhaps TRBD2 (6 bases). Germline V gives CDR1 MGHRA, CDR2 YSYEKL. The CDR3 is made up of 17 amino acids. Trimming cost V 3 bases and J 0 bases, with 16 bases left between them.

The genes are TRBV5-1 and TRBJ2-3, with 7 positions matching TRBD2. Trimming took 1 base from V and 3 from J; bases not matched to a gene: 8. The CDR3 is 16 residues long. CDR1 and CDR2 from the germline V gene are SGHRS and YFSETQ. CDR3 coding DNA: TGCGCCAGCAGCTTGAGTGGGAGGGCCGGTACAGATACGCAGTATTTT. This encodes CASSLSGRAGTDTQYF. Variable domain in full (rest from reference TRBV5-1 and TRBJ2-3): KAGVTQTPRYLIKTRGQQVTLSCSPISGHRSVSWYQQTPGQGLQFLFEYFSETQRNKGNFPGRFSGRQFSNSRSEMNVSTLELGDSALYLCASSLSGRAGTDTQYFGPGTRLTVL.

The J gene is TRBJ2-5, the V gene TRBV5-1; D is unclear. V gave up 4 bases and J gave up 4 bases, with 14 bases separating them. The CDR3 extends over 14 amino acids. Per the germline V gene, CDR1 is SGHRS and CDR2 is YFSETQ. DNA for the CDR3: TGCGCCAGCAGCACCATGGACCTACGAGAGACCCAGTACTTC. Its translation: CASSTMDLRETQYF. The full variable domain, in which reference TRBV5-1 and TRBJ2-5 provide the parts outside the CDR3, is KAGVTQTPRYLIKTRGQQVTLSCSPISGHRSVSWYQQTPGQGLQFLFEYFSETQRNKGNFPGRFSGRQFSNSRSEMNVSTLELGDSALYLCASSTMDLRETQYFGPGTRLLVL.

The chain recombines TRBV5-1 with TRBJ2-1, with D perhaps matching TRBD1 or TRBD2 (7 bases each). Germline assignment: CDR1 SGHRS and CDR2 YFSETQ. This CDR3 spans 15 amino acids. V lost 6 bases and J lost 5, with 18 bases in between. CDR3 DNA: TGCGCCAGCACCCCAGGGGGGGGGCTTAACAATGAGCAGTTCTTC. It codes for CASTPGGGLNNEQFF. The full variable domain, with the rest looked up from reference TRBV5-1 and TRBJ2-1, is KAGVTQTPRYLIKTRGQQVTLSCSPISGHRSVSWYQQTPGQGLQFLFEYFSETQRNKGNFPGRFSGRQFSNSRSEMNVSTLELGDSALYLCASTPGGGLNNEQFFGPGTRLTVL.

The rearrangement uses TRBV6-4 and TRBJ1-2; D is uncertain. Germline loops: CDR1 MRHNA, CDR2 SNTAGT. Trimming removed 6 bases from V and 6 bases from J, with 11 bases in between. This CDR3 contains 12 residues. The CDR3 reads CASRDRRDGYTF. The DNA of the CDR3 is TGTGCCAGCAGGGACCGTAGGGATGGCTACACCTTC.

This clone has a single count. V usage is TRBV30 and J usage is TRBJ1-2; 7 bases are a match to TRBD1. CDR1 GTSNPN and CDR2 SVGIG come from the germline V gene (reference sequence). Trimming cost V 4 bases and J 3 bases; bases outside gene matches: 5. The CDR3 sequence is 13 residues long. The DNA for the CDR3 is TGTGCCTGGACCCGACAGGGTGACTATGGCTACACCTTC. Encoded protein: CAWTRQGDYGYTF. The whole variable domain, remainder taken from reference TRBV30 and TRBJ1-2, is SQTIHQWPATLVQPVGSPLSLECTVEGTSNPNLYWYRQAAGRGLQLLFYSVGIGQISSEVPQNLSASRPQDRQFILSSKKLLLSDSGFYLCAWTRQGDYGYTFGSGTRLTVV.

V gene TRBV5-5 combines with J gene TRBJ1-3, with D possibly TRBD1 on 5 matching bases. The germline V gene has CDR1 SGHKS and CDR2 YYEKEE (reference sequence). The CDR3 loop spans 15 amino acids. Trimming shortened V by 5 bases and J by 0 bases, and 12 bases separated the two germline ends. In nucleotides, the CDR3 is TGTGCCAGCAGTAGGAAGGGGAACTCTGGAAACACCATATATTTT. This codes for CASSRKGNSGNTIYF.

The chain employs TRBV7-9 and TRBJ2-1, with 8 nucleotides matching TRBD2. Trimming took 6 bases from V and 7 from J; bases not matched to a gene: 11. In germline, CDR1 is SEHNR, CDR2 FQNEAQ (reference sequence). The length of the CDR3 is 15 residues. CDR3 coding DNA: TGTGCCAGCAGTCTGGGACTAGATTCACGGAATGAGCAGTTCTTC. This encodes CASSLGLDSRNEQFF.

The genes are TRBV7-2 and TRBJ2-1, with 8 bases aligning to TRBD2. The J segment lost 7 bases and the V segment lost 4 bases, leaving 9 bases of the junction unmatched. The germline V gene encodes CDR1 SGHTA and CDR2 FQGNSA. The CDR3 spans 15 residues. The CDR3 region has the DNA TGTGCCAGCAGCTGGACCGGGACTAGTAGAAATGAGCAGTTCTTC. Protein sequence: CASSWTGTSRNEQFF. Drawing the rest from reference TRBV7-2 and TRBJ2-1, the complete variable domain is GAGVSQSPSNKVTEKGKDVELRCDPISGHTALYWYRQSLGQGLEFLIYFQGNSAPDKSGLPSDRFSAERTGGSVSTLTIQRTQQEDSAVYLCASSWTGTSRNEQFFGPGTRLTVL.

The chain couples TRBV28 to TRBJ1-1; 8 nucleotides agree with TRBD1. CDR1 and CDR2 from the germline V gene are MDHEN and SYDVKM. V shed 3 bases, J shed 3 bases, and the junction held 6 bases outside the gene matches. The CDR3 is 15 residues long. This chain's CDR3 is CASSFQGARHTEAFF. CDR3 DNA sequence: TGTGCCAGCAGTTTCCAGGGGGCCCGACACACTGAAGCTTTCTTT.

The chain couples TRBV10-3 to TRBJ1-2, with no clear D. CDR3 size: 17 residues. CDR1 ENHRY and CDR2 SYGVKD come from the germline V gene. Trimming took off 4 bases at V and 1 base at J, with 19 bases between the two ends. CDR3 coding DNA: TGTGCCATCAGTGCCAAGGGAAGTATTCCCCTTAACTATGGCTACACCTTC. This sequence encodes CAISAKGSIPLNYGYTF.

This clone was recorded a few times. V usage is TRBV7-9 and J usage is TRBJ1-5; no definite D call. Per the germline V gene, CDR1 is SEHNR and CDR2 is FQNEAQ (reference sequence). V lost 5 bases to trimming and J lost 6 bases, with 5 bases between them. This CDR3 is built from 11 residues. In DNA, the CDR3 is TGTGCCAGCAGCCCTCGTCAGCCCCAGCATTTT. Translated: CASSPRQPQHF. Full variable domain (rest looked up from reference TRBV7-9 and TRBJ1-5): DTGVSQNPRHKITKRGQNVTFRCDPISEHNRLYWYRQTLGQGPEFLTYFQNEAQLEKSRLLSDRFSAERPKGSFSTLEIQRTEQGDSAMYLCASSPRQPQHFGDGTRLSIL.

The chain recombines TRBV19 with TRBJ2-7; tentative D call: TRBD1 (6 bases). V shed 6 bases and J shed 2 bases, with 17 bases lying between them. Looked up from germline, CDR1 is LNHDA and CDR2 is SQIVND (reference sequence). The CDR3 totals 15 residues. CDR3 sequence (DNA): TGTGCCAGTAGGGGACCGGGACAAGGGACCTACGAGCAGTACTTC. It specifies CASRGPGQGTYEQYF. Drawing the rest from reference TRBV19 and TRBJ2-7, the complete variable domain is DGGITQSPKYLFRKEGQNVTLSCEQNLNHDAMYWYRQDPGQGLRLIYYSQIVNDFQKGDIAEGYSVSREKKESFPLTVTSAQKNPTAFYLCASRGPGQGTYEQYFGPGTRLTVT.

V and J are TRBV7-9 and TRBJ2-3; 11 positions agree with TRBD1. From germline, CDR1 is SEHNR and CDR2 FQNEAQ (reference sequence). The CDR3 loop spans 15 amino acids. V was clipped by 2 bases and J by 6 bases; unmatched bases: 4. The CDR3 sequence: CASSLYRDRGDTQYF. Written as DNA, the CDR3 is TGTGCCAGCAGCTTATACCGGGACAGGGGGGATACGCAGTATTTT.

This chain joins TRBV6-6 and TRBJ2-3; D is unclear. V was pared by 7 bases and J by 7 bases, with 18 bases between. The germline V gene has CDR1 MNHNY and CDR2 SVGAGI (reference sequence). CDR3 length: 14 residues. The CDR3 loop reads CASNPPEGHHTQYF. The CDR3 nucleotides are TGTGCCAGCAACCCCCCGGAAGGGCATCATACGCAGTATTTT.

This rearrangement joins TRBV6-5 to TRBJ1-2, with D possibly TRBD1 on 5 matching bases. Germline CDR1 and CDR2: MNHEY and SVGAGI. With 2 bases removed from V and 3 bases from J, the gap between germline ends came to 13 bases. The CDR3 extends over 15 amino acids. Here the CDR3 reads CASSYGEGRYYGYTF. CDR3 sequence (DNA): TGTGCCAGCAGTTACGGGGAGGGACGGTACTATGGCTACACCTTC.

This clone is medium-sized by share. The rearrangement uses TRBV2 and TRBJ2-1; D may be TRBD1 or TRBD2 (5 bases each). The CDR3 spans 13 residues. Per the germline V gene, CDR1 is SNHLY and CDR2 is FYNNEI. With 4 bases removed from V and 8 bases from J, the gap between germline ends came to 12 bases. The CDR3 DNA sequence: TGTGCCAGCAGTGGGGGGAAGGGACATGAGCAGTTCTTC. It yields the protein CASSGGKGHEQFF.

J is TRBJ1-1 and V is TRBV9; no firm D call. CDR1 is SGDLS, CDR2 YYNGEE, per germline. The V end was cut by 0 bases, the J end by 3 bases, with 3 bases between. The CDR3 extends over 12 amino acids. CDR3 sequence: CASSVGHTEAFF. CDR3 nucleotide sequence: TGTGCCAGCAGCGTAGGTCACACTGAAGCTTTCTTT.

The genes are TRBV5-6 and TRBJ1-1, with a tentative D call TRBD1 (6 bases). CDR1 SGHDT and CDR2 YYEEEE come from the germline V gene. The V end lost 3 bases, the J end lost 3 bases, and 12 bases lay between the germline ends. This CDR3 has 14 amino acids. The CDR3 sequence: CASSSTGKDTEAFF. CDR3 coding DNA: TGTGCCAGCAGCTCTACAGGGAAGGACACTGAAGCTTTCTTT.

V usage is TRBV6-5 and J usage is TRBJ2-7; D uncertain. CDR1 MNHEY and CDR2 SVGAGI come from the germline V gene. V gave up 7 bases and J gave up 2 bases, with 15 bases separating them. This CDR3 has 14 residues. CDR3 sequence reads: CASKTRSGTYEQYF. CDR3 in DNA: TGTGCCAGCAAGACCCGATCGGGCACCTACGAGCAGTACTTC.

The chain recombines TRBV7-8 with TRBJ1-5; 7 bases align to TRBD1. J was trimmed by 7 bases and V by 1 base; bases with no gene match: 7. Per the germline V gene, CDR1 is SGHVS and CDR2 is FQNEAQ. This CDR3 region has 15 residues. The CDR3 DNA follows: TGTGCCAGCAGCTTAGGGACAGGCCGGCACCAGCCCCAGCATTTT. Its protein product is CASSLGTGRHQPQHF.

This sequence joins TRBV2 and TRBJ1-5; D is perhaps TRBD1 (5 bases). Germline V gene data show CDR1 as SNHLY and CDR2 as FYNNEI. This CDR3 has 16 amino acids. V lost 2 bases to trimming and J lost 7 bases, with 18 bases between them. The CDR3 loop is CASSERVQGGSQPQHF. Here the CDR3 DNA reads TGTGCCAGCAGTGAACGGGTGCAGGGTGGAAGCCAGCCCCAGCATTTT.